A single sample gave rise to the 8 T cell receptor beta chains below, sequenced in a study of patients and donors after allogeneic stem cell transplantation. TCRdb passed the RT-PCR reads through MiXCR, listing each CDR3 protein once. The profile shows approximately 250,000 distinct CDR3 sequences, 13% to 15% of them singletons. The specimen was blood, either unsorted or a sorted T cell fraction (not recorded which). These receptors originate from a human donor who was either an allogeneic HSCT recipient or a stem cell or donor lymphocyte infusion donor (not recorded which). It is not recorded whose cells these are; they may come from a transplant donor.

V is TRBV19 and J is TRBJ2-1; D is ambiguous. Per the germline V gene, CDR1 is LNHDA and CDR2 is SQIVND (reference sequence). V was shortened by 4 bases and J by 9 bases, with 7 bases between the two germline ends. The CDR3 length is 11 residues. CDR3 coding DNA: TGTGCCAGTAGTAGAAGTATTGAGCAGTTCTTC. This gives the protein CASSRSIEQFF.

This clonotype showed up just a few times. This chain connects TRBV28 to TRBJ2-3; 7 bases agree with TRBD2. From germline, CDR1 is MDHEN and CDR2 SYDVKM. This CDR3 is 11 amino acids long. Unmatched junction bases numbered 1, after V lost 6 bases and J lost 7 bases. For the CDR3, the DNA is TGTGCCAGCAGGGGGGGGAATACGCAGTATTTT. Its protein product is CASRGGNTQYF.

This clonotype was seen ten or more times. This chain joins TRBV20-1 and TRBJ2-1; D perhaps matches TRBD2 (5 bases). Per germline, CDR1 DFQATT and CDR2 SNEGSKA (reference sequence). The germline V and J ends were trimmed by 6 bases and 5 bases, with 11 bases remaining between them. The CDR3 totals 12 residues. The CDR3 DNA sequence: TGCAGTGCCAACTTCGGGGACAATGAGCAGTTCTTC. This codes for CSANFGDNEQFF.

This clonotype was counted many times. The gene calls are TRBV9 and TRBJ1-3, with a weak D call TRBD1 (5 bases). The CDR3 is 13 residues long. The V gene's germline CDR1 is SGDLS and CDR2 YYNGEE. With 3 bases removed from V and 4 bases from J, the gap between germline ends came to 8 bases. For the CDR3, the DNA is TGTGCCAGCAGCGAGCACAGGGGAAACACCATATATTTT. It is translated as CASSEHRGNTIYF.

In this sample, this clonotype turned up once. The chain carries TRBV20-1 and TRBJ1-1; 8 bases align to TRBD1. V lost 3 bases, J lost 8 bases, and 2 bases stayed unmatched. CDR1 and CDR2 from the germline V gene are DFQATT and SNEGSKA (reference sequence). The CDR3 runs 11 residues. CDR3 in DNA: TGCAGTGCTAGTCGGGACAGGGAAGCTTTCTTT. It specifies CSASRDREAFF.

There are many counts of this clonotype. V is TRBV9 and J is TRBJ2-2, with no clear D. CDR3 length equals 15 residues. The germline gives CDR1 SGDLS, CDR2 YYNGEE. Trimming took off 3 bases at V and 6 bases at J, with 15 bases between the two ends. The CDR3 here is CASSGPQFSPGELFF. CDR3 in DNA: TGTGCCAGCAGCGGCCCTCAATTCAGTCCCGGGGAGCTGTTTTTT.

The gene calls are TRBV11-2 and TRBJ2-2; D not certain. The CDR3 extends over 15 amino acids. V was clipped by 5 bases and J by 0 bases, with 10 bases between them. Germline V gives CDR1 SGHAT, CDR2 FQNNGV. CDR3 residues: CASSLNRANTGELFF. The CDR3 bases are TGTGCCAGCAGCCTCAACAGAGCGAACACCGGGGAGCTGTTTTTT.

This clonotype has a count of ten or more. The chain recombines TRBV7-2 with TRBJ2-7, with 8 bases that match TRBD1. Germline V CDR1 and CDR2: SGHTA, FQGNSA. CDR3 length: 15 residues. Trimming removed 4 bases from V and 3 bases from J; junction bases left unmatched: 8. The DNA of the CDR3 is TGTGCCAGCAGCTCGTTACCGGGACAGGACTACGAGCAGTACTTC. Protein product: CASSSLPGQDYEQYF.